One T cell receptor beta chain is described in this entry. Profiled with immunoSEQ multiplex PCR; TCRdb holds only in-frame clones, not every one. This table has roughly 200,000 clones, 80% to 85% appearing once. This CDR3 is 14 amino acids long. Germline CDR1 is GTSNPN and CDR2 is SVGIG (reference sequence). V dropped 2 bases and J dropped 5 bases, with 13 bases sitting between them. The data originate from a study of blood T cell repertoires in COVID-19. Sequences were obtained from peripheral blood. V and J are TRBV30 and TRBJ1-5; a possible D gene is TRBD1 (5 bases). The source of this sequence is a man aged 50-60 years with active or convalescent COVID-19. CDR3 DNA sequence: TGTGCCTGGAGTTCGGGGGGGGGTTATCAGCCCCAGCATTTT. Protein: CAWSSGGGYQPQHF.